This T cell receptor (beta chain) stems from a study of cytomegalovirus exposure and HLA in healthy donors. Points on this clone: What it binds is not known.

Primers: 60 Vbeta forward and 13 Jbeta reverse. Assay used: immunoSEQ multiplex PCR; TCRdb lists only in-frame clones, some missing. The sample lists about 35,000 clones, roughly 80% occurring once. General observations from the study: The authors later found most CMV-associated TCR beta chains appeared HLA-restricted.

Trimming removed 1 base from V and 0 bases from J, with 9 bases in between. The germline CDR1 and CDR2 sequences are MNHEY and SVGAGI. The CDR3 has 15 residues. The TCR was taken from a male donor in good health and CMV-seronegative. What was sequenced was PBMCs. This sequence joins TRBV6-5 and TRBJ1-1, with D possibly being TRBD1 (5 bases). For the CDR3, the DNA is TGTGCCAGCAGTTACTTGGGGGAGGTGAACACTGAAGCTTTCTTT. Its translation: CASSYLGEVNTEAFF.